Detailed here is one TCR beta chain. This specimen comes from a study of blood T cell repertoires in COVID-19. Study in general: Sites in the United States, Italy and Spain provided acute and convalescent COVID-19 samples. PBMCs, B-cell-depleted T cells, or T cells provided the cDNA or gDNA that made up the material.

The V and J ends lost 0 bases and 0 bases, in that order; junction bases with no gene match: 8. This CDR3 contains 18 residues. The germline V gene has CDR1 LGHNA and CDR2 YNFKEQ. In the original analysis: Reference gene primers were amplified, and this amplification served to estimate nucleated cell counts. Assay used: immunoSEQ multiplex PCR; TCRdb lists only in-frame clones, some missing. That table gives V, J and clone size, and the DNA gave D and trimming. The sample contains about 190,000 clones, roughly four fifths of which appear only once. The TCR originated in a woman between 40 and 55 years old with acute or convalescent COVID-19. Source material: peripheral blood. The V gene is TRBV4-2, the J gene TRBJ2-7; 10 bases are a match to TRBD2. For the CDR3, the DNA is TGTGCCAGCAGCCAAGAAAGGGAGGCTAGCGGGAGCTCCTACGAGCAGTACTTC. Translating gives CASSQEREASGSSYEQYF.